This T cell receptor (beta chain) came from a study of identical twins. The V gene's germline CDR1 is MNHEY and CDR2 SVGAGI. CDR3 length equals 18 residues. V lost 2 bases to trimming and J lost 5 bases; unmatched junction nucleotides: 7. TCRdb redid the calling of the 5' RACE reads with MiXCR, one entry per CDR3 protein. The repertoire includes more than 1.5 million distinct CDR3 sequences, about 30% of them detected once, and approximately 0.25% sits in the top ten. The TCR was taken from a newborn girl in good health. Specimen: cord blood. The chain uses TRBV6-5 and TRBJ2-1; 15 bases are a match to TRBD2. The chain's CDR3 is CASSYPGTSGRSHNEQFF. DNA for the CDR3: TGTGCCAGCAGTTACCCTGGGACTAGCGGGAGGTCCCACAATGAGCAGTTCTTC.